Sequencing of this T cell receptor beta chain was carried out in a study of blood T cell repertoires in COVID-19. Overall study context: Samples of COVID-19 (acute and convalescent) were obtained from the United States, Italy and Spain. From T cells, B-cell-depleted T cells, or PBMCs came the material, which was cDNA or gDNA.

Unmatched junction bases numbered 7, after V lost 6 bases and J lost 2 bases. The CDR3 runs 15 residues. Per the germline V gene, CDR1 is KGHSH and CDR2 is LQKENI. As originally analysed: For nucleated cells, counts were estimated from reference gene primer amplification. Assay: immunoSEQ multiplex PCR; the TCRdb copy retains only in-frame clones and omits some. D and trimming were read from the DNA, whereas the V and J calls and clone size are those reported in that table. This table has about 67,000 clones, about 87% appearing once. The genes are TRBV18 and TRBJ2-5, with 9 bases lining up with TRBD2. The receptor comes from a man aged 50-59 years with active COVID-19. Source material: peripheral blood. CDR3 nucleotide sequence: TGTGCCAGCTCTAGGACTAGCGCGCCTCAAGAGACCCAGTACTTC. Its protein is CASSRTSAPQETQYF.